This record covers a single T cell receptor beta chain. This table comes from immunoSEQ multiplex PCR, and its TCRdb copy is limited to in-frame clones, with some not included. The table has about 74,000 clones, roughly 84% seen once; the top ten hold around 30%. The data stem from a study of blood T cell repertoires in COVID-19. At the level of the study: Both acute and convalescent COVID-19 samples were obtained from the United States, Italy and Spain. From T cells, B-cell-depleted T cells, or PBMCs came the material, which was cDNA or gDNA.

V lost 3 bases to trimming and J lost 1 base, with 9 bases between them. Germline CDR1 is LGHNA and CDR2 is YNFKEQ. This CDR3 contains 14 residues. The chain uses TRBV4-2 and TRBJ1-1; the D gene is possibly TRBD1 (6 bases). This sequence was found in a woman of 80 years or more with active or convalescent COVID-19. Sample: peripheral blood. The CDR3 sequence is CASSHLQGNTEAFF. CDR3 in DNA: TGTGCCAGCAGCCATTTACAGGGGAACACTGAAGCTTTCTTT.